Listed here are 16 T cell receptor beta chains from one sample, sequenced in a study of early T cells in non-severe SARS-CoV-2 infection. MiXCR, run by TCRdb on the 5' RACE reads, gives a single entry per CDR3 protein. The sample has under 85,000 distinct CDR3 sequences, about 5% seen once; the top ten hold around 7.3%. The sample was whole blood, taken at baseline. The receptors come from an adult who was a healthcare worker with PCR-confirmed SARS-CoV-2 infection or an uninfected control (not recorded which).

This clonotype has at least ten counts. V is TRBV6-5 and J is TRBJ2-2; perhaps TRBD2 as D (6 bases). From germline, CDR1 is MNHEY and CDR2 SVGAGI. The CDR3 sequence is 15 residues long. V lost 7 bases, J lost 0 bases, and 12 bases lay in between. This CDR3 is CASMAGTANTGELFF. The DNA of the CDR3 is TGTGCCAGCATGGCGGGAACCGCGAACACCGGGGAGCTGTTTTTT.

CDR3 protein: CSADSSYNEQFF. The CDR3 nucleotides read TGCAGCGCCGACAGCTCCTACAATGAGCAGTTCTTC. This rearrangement joins TRBV29-1 to TRBJ2-1; possible D gene TRBD1, 5 bases. Germline V lookup: CDR1 SQVTM, CDR2 ANQGSEA. This CDR3 has 12 amino acids. Trimming cost V 7 bases and J 0 bases, with 7 bases left between them.

The chain couples TRBV29-1 to TRBJ1-4; 7 bases match TRBD1. The V gene end was trimmed by 4 bases and the J gene end by 7 bases; junction bases not matched to a gene: 6. The CDR3 runs 13 residues. Germline CDR1 reads SQVTM; CDR2 reads ANQGSEA. The DNA for the CDR3 is TGCAGCGTTGGGAACAGGGGAACTGAAAAACTGTTTTTT. Its protein is CSVGNRGTEKLFF.

This rearrangement joins TRBV29-1 to TRBJ2-1; a possible D gene is TRBD1 (6 bases). The CDR3 contains 13 residues. Germline V CDR1 and CDR2: SQVTM, ANQGSEA. With 0 bases removed from V and 8 bases from J, the gap between germline ends came to 11 bases. CDR3 sequence: CSVEDGRGHEQFF. In DNA, the CDR3 is TGCAGCGTTGAAGACGGCAGGGGCCATGAGCAGTTCTTC.

This clonotype was seen only a few times. The chain has TRBV6-6 and TRBJ1-1, with D possibly matching TRBD1 (5 bases). The CDR3 consists of 15 residues. Germline CDR1 MNHNY, CDR2 SVGAGI (reference sequence). V was clipped by 0 bases and J by 4 bases, with 12 bases between them. The CDR3 DNA reads TGTGCCAGCAGTTACTCGGCAGGGTATAGCACTGAAGCTTTCTTT. Encoded protein: CASSYSAGYSTEAFF.

This clonotype was observed at least ten times. The gene calls are TRBV11-2 and TRBJ1-4, with 8 bases aligning to TRBD1. The CDR3 is 15 amino acids. V dropped 5 bases and J dropped 4; count of bases not matched to a gene: 6. Germline V CDR1 and CDR2: SGHAT, FQNNGV. The CDR3 DNA sequence: TGTGCCAGCAGCGTGACAGGGGTTTATAATGAAAAACTGTTTTTT. Translated: CASSVTGVYNEKLFF. Filled out from reference TRBV11-2 and TRBJ1-4, the complete variable domain reads EAGVAQSPRYKIIEKRQSVAFWCNPISGHATLYWYQQILGQGPKLLIQFQNNGVVDDSQLPKDRFSAERLKGVDSTLKIQPAKLEDSAVYLCASSVTGVYNEKLFFGSGTQLSVL.

The chain uses TRBV18 and TRBJ2-1; unclear D gene. Deletions cut 2 bases from V and 10 bases from J, with 9 bases between. This CDR3 region has 12 residues. Per the germline V gene, CDR1 is KGHSH and CDR2 is LQKENI. DNA of the CDR3: TGTGCCAGCTCACCATCGCAAAAGGAGCAGTTCTTC. Translated: CASSPSQKEQFF.

This clonotype has at least ten counts. This rearrangement joins TRBV11-2 to TRBJ2-1; no clear D gene. In germline, CDR1 is SGHAT, CDR2 FQNNGV. Trimming left V 2 bases short and J 5 bases short, with 10 bases between. The CDR3 has 14 amino acids. CDR3 amino acids: CASSLWLTNNEQFF. The DNA for the CDR3 is TGTGCCAGCAGCTTATGGCTAACCAACAATGAGCAGTTCTTC.

This clonotype was counted ten times or more. This chain links TRBV24-1 with TRBJ1-1; possible D gene TRBD1, 5 bases. The CDR3 is 11 amino acids. Germline values: CDR1 KGHDR, CDR2 SFDVKD. The V and J ends lost 8 bases and 10 bases respectively, with 13 bases between them. This CDR3 is CATTWGDTAFF. DNA for the CDR3: TGTGCCACCACTTGGGGGGATACAGCTTTCTTT.

The rearrangement links TRBV20-1 to TRBJ2-7; D uncertain. The V gene's germline CDR1 is DFQATT and CDR2 SNEGSKA (reference sequence). The CDR3 has 15 residues. V lost 2 bases and J 0 bases, leaving 14 bases between the germline ends. The CDR3 reads CSARLGPAASYEQYF. CDR3 bases: TGCAGTGCTAGATTGGGCCCGGCCGCCTCCTACGAGCAGTACTTC.

This clonotype appeared many times. V and J are TRBV7-9 and TRBJ2-1; no definite D call. V shed 10 bases and J shed 9 bases, with 22 bases lying between them. The CDR3 extends over 14 amino acids. CDR1 and CDR2 from the germline V gene are SEHNR and FQNEAQ (reference sequence). The CDR3 here is CATANGPILGEQFF. The CDR3, as DNA: TGTGCCACTGCCAATGGCCCCATCCTGGGTGAGCAGTTCTTC.

This clonotype was observed at least ten times. The chain couples TRBV20-1 to TRBJ2-7; 15 positions agree with TRBD2. The CDR3 is 14 residues long. Germline V lookup: CDR1 DFQATT, CDR2 SNEGSKA (reference sequence). V lost 6 bases, J lost 3 bases, and 3 bases stayed unmatched. The CDR3 sequence is CSAGTSGRIYEQYF. The DNA of the CDR3 is TGCAGTGCGGGGACTAGCGGGAGGATCTACGAGCAGTACTTC.

Of note for this clonotype: Likely a read error: the CDR3 ends without its conserved phenylalanine or tryptophan. V usage is TRBV18 and J usage is TRBJ2-7; D is possibly TRBD2 (6 bases). The V gene's germline CDR1 is KGHSH and CDR2 LQKENI. CDR3 length: 12 residues. V was trimmed by 4 bases and J by 7 bases, leaving 11 bases between them. The chain's CDR3 is CASSLGLQEQYL. CDR3 coding DNA: TGTGCCAGCTCACTCGGACTACAAGAGCAGTACCTC.

This clonotype was recorded many times. The chain combines TRBV13 with TRBJ2-5; D gene unclear. This CDR3 region has 13 residues. The V end lost 0 bases, the J end lost 5 bases, and 7 bases lay between the germline ends. CDR1 and CDR2 from the germline V gene are PRHDT and FYEKMQ (reference sequence). The DNA for the CDR3 is TGTGCCAGCAGCTTAGGCGAAGGGGAGACCCAGTACTTC. This gives the protein CASSLGEGETQYF.

This clonotype was recorded a few times. The V gene is TRBV5-6, the J gene TRBJ2-3; no firm D call. Germline V CDR1 and CDR2: SGHDT, YYEEEE. The CDR3 length is 12 residues. The ends were cut back, 6 bases at V and 0 bases at J, with 5 bases in the middle. The CDR3 DNA follows: TGTGCCAGCACCGGAAGCACAGATACGCAGTATTTT. The encoded protein is CASTGSTDTQYF.

This clonotype appeared a few times. This rearrangement joins TRBV28 to TRBJ2-1; D is possibly TRBD1 (6 bases). This CDR3 spans 13 amino acids. Germline V gene sequence: CDR1 MDHEN, CDR2 SYDVKM. Trimming removed 6 bases at V and 9 bases at J, with 15 bases between. DNA for the CDR3: TGTGCCAGCAGCGAGGACAGCTTAGTTGAGCAGTTCTTC. It encodes CASSEDSLVEQFF.